What follows describes a single T cell receptor beta chain. This clonotype turned up a few times. Its specific antigen is unknown. Nothing much larger sits one base from this clone, and base qualities are not available. The roughly 38 donors, aged 6 to 90 years, were systemically healthy Caucasian individuals from Russia. Ten milliliters of peripheral blood were drawn from each donor into EDTA-treated Vacutainer tubes. Ficoll-Paque density-gradient centrifugation was used to isolate PBMCs, with at least 6 million per sample. Trizol reagent was used to extract total RNA from PBMCs, with at least 5.5 micrograms per sample. For every donor, an aliquot of PBMCs went through flow cytometry to measure the percentages of naive CD45RAhigh/CD27high T cells. The CDR3 starts with the cysteine, ends with the phenylalanine, and has 16 residues. Of all the DNA, just the CDR3 is kept, 48 bases in frame from base 1. The germline V gene specifies SGHAT as CDR1 and FQNNGV as CDR2. The junction shows trimming of 1 base on V and 4 bases on J, plus 16 bases between the germline ends.

This entry belongs to a study of blood T cells in healthy people across ages (dated by TCRdb to between 2014 and 2017). Turning to the overall study: Template switching captured roughly one uniquely barcoded TCR beta cDNA molecule per two T cells in model experiments. Using deep sequencing normalized with unique cDNA molecular identifiers, the study measured how TCR beta repertoire diversity changes with age. Donors were grouped into four age groups: young (average roughly 17 years), middle-aged (roughly 37), aged (around 66) and long-lived (over 80). To avoid experimental bias, donors of different ages were randomly spread across the sequencing lanes. Two additional independent replicas of 1 million unique cDNA reads from the same blood draw were analyzed for two donors (one aged 18 to 29 and one aged 80 or older).

Points the paper makes about the study in general: There was a strong correlation between observed TCR beta diversity and the percentage of naive T cells measured by flow cytometry. Because donor CMV infection status was unknown, age-related changes in expanded clonotypes were potentially confounded. Since profiling was done on bulk unsorted PBMCs, naive and antigen-experienced compartments could not be conclusively compared. Compared with the aged group, more naive CD4+ T cells, fewer expanded clones and increased TCR diversity were shown by the long-lived group, suggesting age selection. Observed TCR beta diversity per million T cells fell roughly linearly with age, and a significant reduction was already apparent by age around 39. Estimates of total diversity from one million sequenced T cells were regarded as lower bounds and underestimates.

The library was obtained by 5' RACE. The run used an Illumina HiSeq 2500. A second roughly 6 to 12 cycle PCR used a sample-barcoded 5' primer and a J-beta primer mix. A unique molecular identifier was introduced onto each TCR beta cDNA molecule by a template-switch 5' adaptor carrying 12 random nucleotides. Each sample yielded at least 3 million CDR3-containing paired-end reads. The Mint cDNA synthesis kit, primed by a TRBC-specific oligonucleotide, was used to synthesize first-strand cDNA from all RNA. Following uracil-DNA glycosylase treatment, all cDNA underwent a first 18-cycle PCR with the universal primers M1SS and BC2_uni_R. In the original analysis: For normalization, 1 million high-quality reads, each with a distinct molecular identifier, were randomly selected from each sample. Instead of being binned into consensus sequences, reads with shared molecular identifiers were discarded. MiTCR, with a Q25 quality threshold and the strictest error-elimination algorithm, was used for CDR3 identification, clonotype clustering and error correction. Lower-bound total TCR beta diversity was estimated with a nonparametric unseen species model using Euler transformation. TCRdb reworked the public reads: Q25 trimming with fastp, MiXCR clone assembly, productive beta chains retained. Identical CDR3 proteins give one entry, which carries the most common genes and DNA. The authors' filters were not applied to this entry. This sample is represented by 1.5 million to 2 million distinct CDR3 sequences; 28% of them were singletons. The ten largest make up about 8% of the sample.

The chain was built from TRBV11-2 and TRBJ1-1; TRBD1 is a possible D gene, resting on 6 matching bases. Sequencing used blood. This TCR was recovered from a woman under 40 in good health. The DNA is as follows: TGTGCCAGCAGCTTAGCCAGACAGGTGATGAGCACTGAAGCTTTCTTT. Translated, this is CASSLARQVMSTEAFF. Extended through the reference TRBV11-2 and TRBJ1-1 proteins, this CDR3 yields the full variable domain: EAGVAQSPRYKIIEKRQSVAFWCNPISGHATLYWYQQILGQGPKLLIQFQNNGVVDDSQLPKDRFSAERLKGVDSTLKIQPAKLEDSAVYLCASSLARQVMSTEAFFGQGTRLTVV.